This T cell receptor beta chain was sequenced during a study of vaccination effects on CD4 cells after COVID-19. The table came from immunoSEQ multiplex PCR; TCRdb's copy has only in-frame clones and leaves some out. The top ten hold 11% of the sample, which has tens of thousands of clones, nearly 75% seen once. In regard to this clone: Its specificity is unknown.

It was after approximately 11 days of culture that CD4+ T cells were isolated. Vaccinated participants had no history of SARS-CoV-2 infection and tested negative for nucleocapsid antibodies. The sequencing here drew on CD4+ T cells from PBMCs cultured without peptide, taken before COVID-19 vaccination. The TCR comes from a human donor who received a COVID-19 vaccine.

CDR3 sequence reads: CAIKEGTTASGEQYF. CDR3 DNA sequence: TGTGCCATCAAAGAAGGGACAACCGCCAGTGGCGAGCAGTACTTC. The chain combines TRBV10-3 with TRBJ2-7, with a weak D call TRBD1 (6 bases). From germline, CDR1 is ENHRY and CDR2 SYGVKD. Trimming left V 7 bases short and J 6 bases short, with 22 bases between. CDR3 length: 15 residues.